What follows are 14 T cell receptor beta chains derived from one specimen sequenced in a study of T cells in Graves' hyperthyroidism and ophthalmopathy. From RNA transcripts, TCR beta CDR3 regions were amplified. Using the HTBI primer set, a first-round RT-PCR was run on the TCR CDR3. TCRdb re-analysed the multiplex PCR reads in MiXCR, keeping a single row per CDR3 protein. The profile shows 250,000 to 300,000 distinct CDR3 sequences, about 14% of them singletons. Sequenced sample: blood. The receptors stem from a woman aged 25 to 39 with Graves' hyperthyroidism that later progressed to Graves' ophthalmopathy.

The chain is built from TRBV20-1 and TRBJ2-3, with 14 nucleotides matching TRBD2. Germline CDR1 reads DFQATT; CDR2 reads SNEGSKA (reference sequence). The CDR3 totals 19 residues. J lost 3 bases, V lost 3 bases, and 14 bases had no gene match. CDR3 residues: CSARGGLAGGPFYTDTQYF. The CDR3 coding sequence is TGCAGTGCTAGGGGTGGACTAGCGGGAGGTCCGTTTTATACAGATACGCAGTATTTT.

Many counts were recorded for this clonotype. The chain uses TRBV11-2 and TRBJ2-2; TRBD2 agrees at 8 bases. This CDR3 is 11 amino acids long. CDR1 and CDR2 (germline): SGHAT, FQNNGV. The V and J ends lost 6 bases and 12 bases, in that order; junction bases with no gene match: 3. This CDR3 reads CASSGLAQLFF. DNA of the CDR3: TGTGCCAGCAGTGGACTAGCACAGCTGTTTTTT.

The table lists this clonotype with a few counts. The CDR3 sequence: CASSRGPREDEKLFF. The DNA for the CDR3 is TGTGCCAGCAGCCGAGGACCCCGAGAAGATGAAAAACTGTTTTTT. V gene TRBV7-8 combines with J gene TRBJ1-4, with D unclear. Germline V lookup: CDR1 SGHVS, CDR2 FQNEAQ. This CDR3 spans 15 amino acids. V lost 5 bases and J lost 6, with 16 bases in between.

The CDR3 is CASSYSPSGSYNEQFF. The CDR3 DNA is TGTGCCAGCAGTTACTCCCCTAGCGGCTCCTACAATGAGCAGTTCTTC. The chain has TRBV6-5 and TRBJ2-1; 7 nucleotides align to TRBD2. Unmatched junction bases numbered 2, after V lost 0 bases and J lost 0 bases. CDR3 length equals 16 residues. Looked up from germline, CDR1 is MNHEY and CDR2 is SVGAGI.

This clonotype turned up a few times. This rearrangement joins TRBV5-5 to TRBJ2-7, with TRBD2 matching 14 bases. The CDR3 is made up of 16 amino acids. With 4 bases clipped from V and 7 bases from J, the junction kept 10 bases outside the gene matches. The V gene's germline CDR1 is SGHKS and CDR2 YYEKEE (reference sequence). CDR3 amino acids: CASSPWTSGGSGEQYF. CDR3 in DNA: TGTGCCAGCAGCCCCTGGACTAGCGGGGGGAGCGGGGAGCAGTACTTC.

This clonotype was detected many times. The chain links TRBV20-1 to TRBJ2-3, with 8 bases that match TRBD1. With 0 bases clipped from V and 4 bases from J, the junction kept 3 bases outside the gene matches. The CDR3 has 14 residues. CDR1 is DFQATT, CDR2 SNEGSKA, per germline (reference sequence). CDR3 in DNA: TGCAGTGCTAGAGATTGGACAGGGTCAGATACGCAGTATTTT. Protein sequence: CSARDWTGSDTQYF.

This clonotype has at least ten counts. This rearrangement joins TRBV11-1 to TRBJ2-3; the D gene is possibly TRBD2 (6 bases). The CDR3 has 16 residues. CDR1 is SGHAT, CDR2 FQDESV, per germline (reference sequence). The germline V and J ends were trimmed by 5 bases and 4 bases, with 19 bases remaining between them. CDR3 in amino acids: CASSPIWGVLADTQYF. CDR3 DNA: TGTGCCAGCAGCCCCATTTGGGGGGTTCTTGCAGATACGCAGTATTTT. Full variable domain (remainder filled in from reference TRBV11-1 and TRBJ2-3): EAEVAQSPRYKITEKSQAVAFWCDPISGHATLYWYRQILGQGPELLVQFQDESVVDDSQLPKDRFSAERLKGVDSTLKIQPAELGDSAMYLCASSPIWGVLADTQYFGPGTRLTVL.

Many counts were recorded for this clonotype. The V call is TRBV29-1, the J call TRBJ1-1; 7 nucleotides match TRBD1. This CDR3 contains 15 residues. J gave up 2 bases and V 4 bases, and 10 bases lay outside the gene matches. Looked up from germline, CDR1 is SQVTM and CDR2 is ANQGSEA. The CDR3 region has the DNA TGCAGCGTTGTCCTGTCCGGGGACAGCAACACTGAAGCTTTCTTT. This gives the protein CSVVLSGDSNTEAFF.

This clonotype was recorded a few times. The V call is TRBV28, the J call TRBJ2-2; 7 bases align to TRBD2. Germline V gene lookup returns CDR1 MDHEN and CDR2 SYDVKM. V lost 7 bases and J lost 6; bases outside the gene matches: 14. This CDR3 region has 16 residues. The CDR3 nucleotides are TGTGCCAGCATTAGTAGCGGGTTCCCTCTTTCCGGGGAGCTGTTTTTT. Its protein is CASISSGFPLSGELFF.

In this sample, this clonotype turned up a few times. This chain connects TRBV5-1 to TRBJ1-4, with D uncertain. Germline CDR1 is SGHRS and CDR2 is YFSETQ. Trimming removed 2 bases from V and 0 bases from J, with 14 bases in between. The CDR3 loop spans 17 amino acids. CDR3 coding DNA: TGCGCCAGCAGCTTTGGGCAAGGGTCGACAACTAATGAAAAACTGTTTTTT. It encodes CASSFGQGSTTNEKLFF.

This clonotype was observed a few times. The chain joins TRBV5-1 to TRBJ2-5; D unclear. Looked up from germline, CDR1 is SGHRS and CDR2 is YFSETQ. CDR3 length: 14 residues. The germline V and J ends were trimmed by 1 base and 3 bases, with 10 bases remaining between them. The DNA for the CDR3 is TGCGCCAGCAGCTTGACGGTTCCAGAAGAGACCCAGTACTTC. It translates to CASSLTVPEETQYF.

This clonotype was seen at least ten times. The chain links TRBV27 to TRBJ1-1, with 7 bases that match TRBD1. J lost 4 bases, V lost 6 bases, and 17 bases had no gene match. The germline CDR1 and CDR2 sequences are MNHEY and SMNVEV (reference sequence). The CDR3 sequence is 17 residues long. CDR3 sequence: CASSPIKVTGSLTEAFF. The CDR3 bases are TGTGCCAGCAGCCCCATTAAAGTGACAGGGTCCCTCACTGAAGCTTTCTTT.

This clonotype was recorded at least ten times. J is TRBJ2-1 and V is TRBV15, with 9 bases that match TRBD2. The V and J ends lost 0 bases and 3 bases, in that order; junction bases with no gene match: 6. CDR1 is LNHNV, CDR2 YYDKDF, per germline (reference sequence). This CDR3 contains 17 residues. CDR3 protein: CATSREVGAGGYNEQFF. The CDR3 DNA reads TGTGCCACCAGCAGAGAGGTAGGAGCGGGAGGCTACAATGAGCAGTTCTTC.

The chain employs TRBV12-3 or TRBV12-4 and TRBJ1-6, with D possibly matching TRBD1 (5 bases). The V gene lost 5 bases and the J gene lost 1 base, with 15 bases spanning the gap. There are 17 residues in the CDR3. This chain's CDR3 is CASSLDSPGSYNSPLHF. The CDR3 bases are TGTGCCAGCAGTCTTGACAGTCCGGGGTCCTATAATTCACCCCTCCACTTT.